Each of the 16 T cell receptor beta chains below was sequenced from the same sample in a study of siplizumab effects on memory and regulatory T cells. TCRdb keeps only in-frame clones here, not all; method: immunoSEQ multiplex PCR. The sample lists about 50,000 clones; over 90% were seen once. The sample was CD8+ T cells sorted from blood. The receptors derive from a human donor in good health.

This clone appeared once. V is TRBV28 and J is TRBJ2-7; 14 nucleotides agree with TRBD2. V trimming: 4 bases; J trimming: 4 bases; junction bases outside the gene matches: 3. The length of the CDR3 is 15 residues. The germline V gene encodes CDR1 MDHEN and CDR2 SYDVKM. The DNA for the CDR3 is TGTGCCAGCAGTTCCGGGACTAGCGGGAGTTACGAGCAGTACTTC. Protein sequence: CASSSGTSGSYEQYF.

This clone turned up a few times. The chain links TRBV5-1 to TRBJ2-1; TRBD1 matches 8 bases. The CDR3 extends over 18 amino acids. The trim removed 4 bases at V and 5 bases at J, leaving 17 bases unmatched. Germline assignment: CDR1 SGHRS and CDR2 YFSETQ. The CDR3 here is CASSPQWGRGRLDNEQFF. CDR3 coding DNA: TGCGCCAGCAGCCCACAGTGGGGCAGGGGGCGCCTCGACAATGAGCAGTTCTTC.

The chain links TRBV27 to TRBJ1-4, with 7 bases lining up with TRBD1. V dropped 2 bases and J dropped 7; count of bases not matched to a gene: 7. The germline V gene has CDR1 MNHEY and CDR2 SMNVEV (reference sequence). This CDR3 comprises 15 residues. The chain's CDR3 is CASSLASGTVEKLFF. The CDR3 DNA reads as TGTGCCAGCAGTTTAGCCTCCGGGACAGTTGAAAAACTGTTTTTT.

V gene TRBV28 combines with J gene TRBJ2-1, with 10 bases that match TRBD2. Germline-derived CDR1 and CDR2 are MDHEN and SYDVKM. This CDR3 comprises 19 residues. Germline trimming cut 3 bases from V and 2 bases from J; bases unmatched to any gene: 13. CDR3 sequence: CASSFPETSGITPYNEQFF. CDR3 nucleotide sequence: TGTGCCAGCAGTTTCCCCGAAACTAGCGGGATTACCCCCTACAATGAGCAGTTCTTC.

The J gene is TRBJ1-1, the V gene TRBV5-1; perhaps TRBD1 as D (6 bases). The V and J ends lost 4 bases and 4 bases respectively, with 14 bases between them. CDR1 and CDR2 (germline): SGHRS, YFSETQ. The CDR3 is 14 amino acids. Here the CDR3 reads CASSPQGLATEAFF. The CDR3 DNA sequence: TGCGCCAGCAGCCCGCAGGGGTTGGCCACTGAAGCTTTCTTT.

The chain combines TRBV4-2 with TRBJ1-4, with 8 bases that match TRBD1. This CDR3 contains 19 residues. Trimming removed 1 base from V and 6 bases from J; junction bases left unmatched: 16. From germline, CDR1 is LGHNA and CDR2 YNFKEQ. The CDR3 DNA reads TGTGCCAGCAGCCAAGTTGATTCGAGGTTGGGGACAGGTGATGAAAAACTGTTTTTT. Amino acids: CASSQVDSRLGTGDEKLFF.

The chain links TRBV5-1 to TRBJ2-3; maybe TRBD2 (6 bases). The CDR3 runs to 20 residues. Germline loops: CDR1 SGHRS, CDR2 YFSETQ. The V gene lost 0 bases and the J gene lost 4 bases, with 27 bases spanning the gap. The CDR3 protein is CASSLVPALRRGFLADTQYF. The CDR3 DNA reads TGCGCCAGCAGCTTGGTCCCCGCTCTTCGGAGGGGCTTTTTGGCAGATACGCAGTATTTT.

The gene calls are TRBV13 and TRBJ2-2; 8 bases align to TRBD1. In germline, CDR1 is PRHDT, CDR2 FYEKMQ (reference sequence). The junction had 11 bases not matched to a gene; V was cut back by 0 bases and J by 11 bases. The CDR3 is 16 residues long. The CDR3: CASSLGTHGQGAELFF. CDR3 bases: TGTGCCAGCAGCTTAGGGACCCACGGACAGGGAGCAGAGCTGTTTTTT.

The rearrangement links TRBV29-1 to TRBJ1-2; TRBD1 matches 9 bases. Germline V gene sequence: CDR1 SQVTM, CDR2 ANQGSEA. The CDR3 spans 14 residues. The J segment lost 5 bases and the V segment lost 7 bases, leaving 11 bases of the junction unmatched. As DNA, the CDR3 is TGCAGCGCTACCGGGACAGGGCTAGGATATGGCTACACCTTC. This encodes CSATGTGLGYGYTF.

The chain joins TRBV4-1 to TRBJ2-7, with D tentatively TRBD2 (6 bases). V lost 2 bases to trimming and J lost 3 bases, with 14 bases between them. Germline-derived CDR1 and CDR2 are MGHRA and YSYEKL. The CDR3 is 15 residues long. The CDR3 region has the DNA TGCGCCAGCAGCCAATTCCCGGGACTGAGCTACGAGCAGTACTTC. Translated: CASSQFPGLSYEQYF.

This clone was seen a handful of times. V gene TRBV4-1 combines with J gene TRBJ1-4; D ambiguous. This CDR3 has 13 residues. Germline-derived CDR1 and CDR2 are MGHRA and YSYEKL. The V end was cut by 8 bases, the J end by 5 bases, with 12 bases between. The CDR3 coding sequence is TGCGCCAGCCTCCGACAACCCAATGAAAAACTGTTTTTT. This sequence encodes CASLRQPNEKLFF.

V usage is TRBV27 and J usage is TRBJ1-5; D is ambiguous. The germline V gene has CDR1 MNHEY and CDR2 SMNVEV (reference sequence). V lost 3 bases and J lost 0, with 9 bases in between. The CDR3 spans 15 residues. The CDR3: CASSLAGYSNQPQHF. The CDR3 DNA is TGTGCCAGCAGTTTGGCGGGATATAGCAATCAGCCCCAGCATTTT.

In this sample, this clone turned up once. The chain couples TRBV28 to TRBJ2-1; D tentatively reads TRBD1 or TRBD2 (5 bases each). The V end lost 6 bases, the J end lost 5 bases, and 17 bases lay between the germline ends. CDR1 and CDR2 from the germline V gene are MDHEN and SYDVKM. The CDR3 sequence is 15 residues long. The CDR3 bases are TGTGCCAGCAGAACACCGGGACGGATGAACAATGAGCAGTTCTTC. This gives the protein CASRTPGRMNNEQFF.

The table lists this clone with a count of one. The chain uses TRBV19 and TRBJ2-1; D gene ambiguous. Germline-derived CDR1 and CDR2 are LNHDA and SQIVND (reference sequence). The CDR3 runs to 14 residues. Trimming removed 5 bases at V and 0 bases at J, with 8 bases between. The CDR3 sequence is CASSRVGSYNEQFF. DNA for the CDR3: TGTGCCAGTAGTCGGGTGGGCTCCTACAATGAGCAGTTCTTC.

V gene TRBV28 combines with J gene TRBJ1-5, with a tentative D call TRBD1 (5 bases). In germline, CDR1 is MDHEN, CDR2 SYDVKM. Deletions cut 3 bases from V and 6 bases from J, with 15 bases between. The length of the CDR3 is 15 residues. Here the CDR3 DNA reads TGTGCCAGCAGTTTTTCAGGGAATGCCGGTCAGCCCCAGCATTTT. This gives the protein CASSFSGNAGQPQHF.

Only one count was recorded for this clone. V is TRBV15 and J is TRBJ2-7; TRBD2 matches at 8 bases. This CDR3 is 15 amino acids long. The germline V gene has CDR1 LNHNV and CDR2 YYDKDF (reference sequence). The junction had 7 bases not matched to a gene; V was cut back by 0 bases and J by 6 bases. The CDR3 coding sequence is TGTGCCACCAGCAGAGATAGGAGCGGGAGTGTCGAGCAGTACTTC. It specifies CATSRDRSGSVEQYF.